This T cell receptor (beta chain) comes out of a study of cytomegalovirus exposure and HLA in healthy donors. Whole-study context: A preliminary data release comprised 70 million to 95 million unique TCRs obtained from HLA-typed donors.

PCR employed 60 Vbeta and 13 Jbeta primers. Data came from immunoSEQ multiplex PCR; TCRdb stores just in-frame clones and leaves some out. The profile shows about 110,000 clones, 81% of them singletons. Findings of the study overall: A later examination showed that TCR association rates differed by HLA locus, with DRB1 most and HLA-C fewest. Earlier results showed most TCR beta V segments being productive about 87% or about 30% of the time.

With regard to this clone: Its antigen is as yet unknown.

Germline trimming cut 4 bases from V and 5 bases from J; bases unmatched to any gene: 4. This CDR3 contains 14 residues. CDR1 and CDR2 (germline): SEHNR, FQNEAQ (reference sequence). The sample consisted of PBMCs. This receptor was obtained from a woman younger than 45 in good health and CMV-seronegative. The rearrangement links TRBV7-9 to TRBJ1-2; TRBD1 matches 10 bases. The CDR3 bases are TGTGCCAGCAGCTCCGGGACAGGGGTATATGGCTACACCTTC. Protein: CASSSGTGVYGYTF.